This T cell receptor (beta chain) was retrieved from a study of CD8+ T cells in alopecia areata. The overall study: Patients received oral tofacitinib, 5 to 10 mg twice daily, for moderate-to-severe alopecia areata.

PBMC-derived CD4+ and CD8+ T cells were sorted. Findings and limits, study-wide: Scalp specimens additionally yield sequences from normal skin's resident alphabeta T cells. Greater clonality was observed in lesional scalp samples, especially alopecia totalis/universalis, versus normal scalp.

About this clone: Its antigen is currently unknown.

V lost 4 bases and J lost 7, with 16 bases in between. Germline values: CDR1 MNHEY, CDR2 SVGAGI. The CDR3 is made up of 14 amino acids. It was cDNA, reverse transcribed from extracted RNA, that served as the sequencing template. Profiled with immunoSEQ multiplex PCR; TCRdb holds only in-frame clones, not every one. Of more than 200,000 clones in the sample, under 70% were seen once. This material consisted of CD4+ T cells sorted from blood, taken at week 0. This clonotype originated in a human donor with alopecia areata. The chain couples TRBV6-5 to TRBJ1-1, with D possibly matching TRBD1 (6 bases). The CDR3 region has the DNA TGTGCCAGCAGTTCGGGACACGGGGGAGGTGAAGCTTTCTTT. Translation: CASSSGHGGGEAFF.